This TCR beta chain was observed in a study of shared clonotypes between healthy human individuals. Turning to the study itself: Donors, aged 18 to 49, were two women and a few men. A donor's plate count was three for CD4 naive and three for CD4 memory; CD8 naive had two and CD8 memory one.

TCRdb keeps only in-frame clones here, not all; method: immunoSEQ multiplex PCR. The data hold some 2,400,000 clones, with 90% to 96% observed a single time. Turning to this clone: Its antigen is not identified.

Findings of the study overall: The study found about 5.1% of naive CD4 clonotypes shared across a few donors.

The sequence came from a man aged 18 to 29 in good health. Specimen: naive CD4+ T cells sorted from blood. Documented subset: CD45RA+ positively selected.

CDR3 DNA: TGTGCCAGTAGCCCCGGCACAGGGATAGGCGAGCAGTACTTC. Translating gives CASSPGTGIGEQYF. The chain combines TRBV19 with TRBJ2-7; TRBD1 might be the D (6 bases). CDR1 is LNHDA and CDR2 is SQIVND in the germline V gene (reference sequence). The CDR3 extends over 14 amino acids. Trimming removed 6 bases from V and 6 bases from J, with 18 bases in between. Full variable domain (remainder filled in from reference TRBV19 and TRBJ2-7): DGGITQSPKYLFRKEGQNVTLSCEQNLNHDAMYWYRQDPGQGLRLIYYSQIVNDFQKGDIAEGYSVSREKKESFPLTVTSAQKNPTAFYLCASSPGTGIGEQYFGPGTRLTVT.